These T cell receptor beta chains were read from a single sample in a study of regulatory T cells in long-lasting Graves disease. From the multiplex PCR reads, TCRdb called clonotypes with MiXCR, one entry per CDR3 protein. The repertoire holds a few hundred thousand distinct CDR3 sequences, with 13% as singletons. The same data also went into a second study, on T cells in Graves' hyperthyroidism and ophthalmopathy.

The source was peripheral blood mononuclear cells (PBMCs), collected at new diagnosis, from a patient treated with antithyroid drugs. All receptors come from a man aged 25 to 45 with Graves disease. The CDR3 runs from the conserved cysteine through the conserved F or W. D genes are given only for firm matches. Size is stated for part of the rows, as once, few or many counts, or as a class when the clone is expanded.

d_call: -; v_call: TRBV7-9; clone_size: many; j_call: TRBJ2-7; cdr3_nt: TGTGCCAGCAGCTTAGGGGCTTTCAAGCAGTACTTC; cdr3_aa: CASSLGAFKQYF
d_call: TRBD2; v_call: TRBV6-1; clone_size: many; j_call: TRBJ2-7; cdr3_nt: TGTGCCAGCAGCCGTACTAGCGGGAGGGCCTACGAGCAGTACTTC; cdr3_aa: CASSRTSGRAYEQYF
d_call: TRBD2; v_call: TRBV29-1; clone_size: few; j_call: TRBJ2-7; cdr3_nt: TGCAGCGTTGAGGGGGAGGGTACGGGTTTCTCCTACGAGCAGTACTTC; cdr3_aa: CSVEGEGTGFSYEQYF
d_call: -; v_call: TRBV12-3/TRBV12-4; clone_size: many; j_call: TRBJ1-5; cdr3_nt: TGTGCCAGCAGTCCTCGGGTCGGGAATCAGCCCCAGCATTTT; cdr3_aa: CASSPRVGNQPQHF
d_call: TRBD1; v_call: TRBV2; clone_size: -; j_call: TRBJ2-4; cdr3_nt: TGTGCCAGCAGGCTTAAGGGGGCTGGCGCCAAAAACATTCAGTACTTC; cdr3_aa: CASRLKGAGAKNIQYF
d_call: -; v_call: TRBV15; clone_size: many; j_call: TRBJ2-7; cdr3_nt: TGTGCCACCAGCTCGGCTGGACTAGGGGGCTACGAGCAGTACTTC; cdr3_aa: CATSSAGLGGYEQYF
d_call: -; v_call: TRBV5-6; clone_size: few; j_call: TRBJ2-1; cdr3_nt: TGTGCCAGCAGCCCGGGTTGGGGAAGGGTATCCTACAATGAGCAGTTCTTC; cdr3_aa: CASSPGWGRVSYNEQFF
d_call: TRBD2; v_call: TRBV7-3; clone_size: few; j_call: TRBJ2-1; cdr3_nt: TGTGCCAGCAGCCCTAGCAGCGGGACCCACCATGAGCAGTTCTTC; cdr3_aa: CASSPSSGTHHEQFF
d_call: -; v_call: TRBV28; clone_size: few; j_call: TRBJ2-7; cdr3_nt: TGTGCCAGCAGTTTAAGTAGGTCGGGACATCACTACGAGCAGTACTTC; cdr3_aa: CASSLSRSGHHYEQYF
d_call: -; v_call: TRBV4-2; clone_size: -; j_call: TRBJ2-7; cdr3_nt: TGTGCCAGCAGCCAAGATCCCGCTGACGCCTCCTACGAGCAGTACTTC; cdr3_aa: CASSQDPADASYEQYF
d_call: -; v_call: TRBV6-9; clone_size: few; j_call: TRBJ2-7; cdr3_nt: TGTGCCAGCAGTTACTCCCCCGGCTTGAATAGAGCCTACGAGCAGTACTTC; cdr3_aa: CASSYSPGLNRAYEQYF
d_call: TRBD1; v_call: TRBV20-1; clone_size: -; j_call: TRBJ1-2; cdr3_nt: TGCAGTGCTACCGGGACAGGAGAGGGCTACACCTTC; cdr3_aa: CSATGTGEGYTF
d_call: -; v_call: TRBV28; clone_size: many; j_call: TRBJ2-1; cdr3_nt: TGTGCCAGCAGTTTTCGTCTCCCCTCTCAGACGCAGTTCTTC; cdr3_aa: CASSFRLPSQTQFF
d_call: -; v_call: TRBV6-2/TRBV6-3; clone_size: few; j_call: TRBJ2-1; cdr3_nt: TGTGCCAGCAGTGAAACGAGCGGGTCCCCCTACAATGAGCAGTTCTTC; cdr3_aa: CASSETSGSPYNEQFF
d_call: -; v_call: TRBV7-9; clone_size: few; j_call: TRBJ1-6; cdr3_nt: TGTGCCAGCAGCTTAGCTCCCGGCAATTCACCCCTCCACTTT; cdr3_aa: CASSLAPGNSPLHF
d_call: TRBD2; v_call: TRBV3-1; clone_size: -; j_call: TRBJ2-3; cdr3_nt: TGTGCCAGCAGCCGACTACTACGACTAGCGGGAGGTACAGATACGCAGTATTTT; cdr3_aa: CASSRLLRLAGGTDTQYF
d_call: -; v_call: TRBV6-1; clone_size: many; j_call: TRBJ2-2; cdr3_nt: TGTGCCAGCACCCCAGCGGAAACCGGGGAGCTGTTTTTT; cdr3_aa: CASTPAETGELFF
d_call: TRBD1; v_call: TRBV12-3/TRBV12-4; clone_size: many; j_call: TRBJ1-2; cdr3_nt: TGTGCCAGCACCGACAGGGGGCCGGGCTATGGCTACACCTTC; cdr3_aa: CASTDRGPGYGYTF
d_call: -; v_call: TRBV5-1; clone_size: many; j_call: TRBJ1-1; cdr3_nt: TGCGCCAGCAGCTTGCTGGCAGGGCTTGAAGCTTTCTTT; cdr3_aa: CASSLLAGLEAFF
d_call: -; v_call: TRBV20-1; clone_size: many; j_call: TRBJ2-3; cdr3_nt: TGCAGTGCTCTAAGGGGGGGTGGATCAGATACGCAGTATTTT; cdr3_aa: CSALRGGGSDTQYF
d_call: -; v_call: TRBV29-1; clone_size: many; j_call: TRBJ2-2; cdr3_nt: TGCAGCGTTGAACAAACCGGGGAGCTGTTTTTT; cdr3_aa: CSVEQTGELFF
d_call: -; v_call: TRBV13; clone_size: many; j_call: TRBJ2-5; cdr3_nt: TGTGCCAGCAGCCAGGACCCTCTAGAGACCCAGTACTTC; cdr3_aa: CASSQDPLETQYF
d_call: -; v_call: TRBV12-3/TRBV12-4; clone_size: many; j_call: TRBJ2-5; cdr3_nt: TGTGCCAGCAGCAGCCTGGGTAGGGGACAAGAGACCCAGTACTTC; cdr3_aa: CASSSLGRGQETQYF
d_call: -; v_call: TRBV12-3/TRBV12-4; clone_size: many; j_call: TRBJ1-2; cdr3_nt: TGTGCCAGCAGTTTACAGAACTATGGCTACACCTTC; cdr3_aa: CASSLQNYGYTF
d_call: -; v_call: TRBV20-1; clone_size: -; j_call: TRBJ1-4; cdr3_nt: TGCAGTGCGAGGGACCTTAATGAAAAACTGTTTTTT; cdr3_aa: CSARDLNEKLFF
d_call: -; v_call: TRBV20-1; clone_size: -; j_call: TRBJ2-1; cdr3_nt: TGCAGTACTGCCGGGCACCTCTCCTACAATGAGCAGTTCTTC; cdr3_aa: CSTAGHLSYNEQFF